This TCR beta chain was identified in a study of breast tumors, draining lymph nodes, adjacent tissues (dated by TCRdb to 2016 to 2018). About the full investigation: TCR beta repertoires were compared across tumor, adjacent nontumor tissue and axillary lymph nodes obtained from breast cancer patients. The study aimed to assess the relationships and possible T-cell exchange between tumor, surrounding tissue and draining lymph node repertoires in human breast cancer. What the study reported, not specific to this receptor: Tumor and nontumor tissue repertoires were significantly more similar in luminal-like than in basal-like breast cancer. A scenario in which most tumor T cells derive from the lymph node and then expand within tumor tissue was judged to be consistent with the data. The conclusion that tumor T cells originate in lymph nodes was framed as consistent with a hypothesis rather than directly demonstrated. Tumor T-cell repertoires showed less diversity than lymph node repertoires and more diversity than nontumor tissue repertoires, and tumor T-cell repertoires showed preferential V and J gene usage.

Lymph node samples came from the axillary draining lymph nodes of breast cancer patients. V sheds 0 bases and J sheds 1 base, leaving 12 bases between their ends. CDR1 MNHEY and CDR2 SVGEGT were looked up in the germline V gene. From its cysteine to its phenylalanine, the CDR3 spans 16 amino acids. CDR3 DNA is the only sequence kept; it has 48 bases, read in frame from the first base. Ten or more counts support this clonotype. There is no known antigen for this receptor. No base qualities exist here, and no much larger clone lies one base off it. The sequencer listed for this sample is Illumina HiSeq 2000. Multiplex PCR amplification was used to build the TCR beta chain libraries. High-throughput sequencing was used to analyze the amplified TCR beta chain products. TCRdb reprocessed the public reads (quality trimming at Q25 with fastp, clone calling with MiXCR) and kept in-frame beta chains. Records with the same CDR3 protein are collapsed into one entry carrying the most frequent genes and DNA. This sample gives more than 250,000 distinct CDR3 sequences in total; roughly 30% of them show up just once. The ten largest make up 0.85% to 1.2% of the sample.

The material sequenced was axillary lymph node tissue. Recombination connected TRBV6-2 or TRBV6-3 to TRBJ2-5; TRBD2 might be the D gene, on 5 matching bases. This receptor was identified in a female donor with breast cancer. Some clones in this sample may be carry-over from other donors' samples. The nucleotide sequence reads as follows: TGTGCCAGCAGTTACTCGAATCGGGGTATCCAAGAGACCCAGTACTTC. Its translation is CASSYSNRGIQETQYF.